These 25 T cell receptor beta chains were sequenced from one sample in a study of T cells in Graves' hyperthyroidism and ophthalmopathy. Using RNA transcripts as the source, TCR beta CDR3 regions were amplified. Researchers ran a first-round RT-PCR on the TCR CDR3 using the HTBI primer set. A single record per CDR3 protein comes from TCRdb applying MiXCR to the multiplex PCR reads. The repertoire holds around 620,000 distinct CDR3 sequences, about half seen once, with 15% to 20% in the top ten. The sample taken for sequencing was peripheral blood or thyroid tissue (not recorded which). These receptors were obtained from an adult woman with Graves' disease, either hyperthyroidism or ophthalmopathy (not recorded which).

V usage is TRBV10-3 and J usage is TRBJ1-1; unclear D gene. The germline V gene encodes CDR1 ENHRY and CDR2 SYGVKD. This CDR3 region has 13 residues. The V end was cut by 2 bases, the J end by 11 bases, with 15 bases between. The CDR3 region is CAISEEGTRLAFF. The CDR3 bases are TGTGCCATCAGTGAGGAGGGAACTCGTCTGGCTTTCTTT.

In this sample, this clonotype turned up a few times. The rearrangement joins TRBV20-1 to TRBJ1-1; D is ambiguous. V lost 3 bases and J 6 bases, leaving 11 bases between the germline ends. Germline V gene data show CDR1 as DFQATT and CDR2 as SNEGSKA (reference sequence). This CDR3 region has 12 residues. DNA of the CDR3: TGCAGTGCTAGTGTCGGGCGGTCTGAAGCTTTCTTT. It is translated as CSASVGRSEAFF.

The V call is TRBV7-2, the J call TRBJ2-2; D unclear. The CDR3 has 15 residues. Trimming pared 5 bases from V and 2 bases from J, leaving 12 bases between. Germline loops: CDR1 SGHTA, CDR2 FQGNSA. The CDR3 nucleotides are TGTGCCAGCAGCCCCAGGCAGCTAAACACCGGGGAGCTGTTTTTT. Amino acids: CASSPRQLNTGELFF.

Comment on this clonotype: A much larger clone sits a single nucleotide away, making a read error possible. The gene calls are TRBV3-1 and TRBJ1-2; no reliable D call. The CDR3 is made up of 13 amino acids. V dropped 5 bases and J dropped 8 bases, with 15 bases sitting between them. CDR1 is LGHDT and CDR2 is YNNKEL in the germline V gene (reference sequence). The CDR3 here is CASSKMREGGYTF. In DNA, the CDR3 is TGTGCCAGCAGCAAAATGAGGGAGGGAGGCTACACCTTC.

This clonotype was counted many times. V is TRBV20-1 and J is TRBJ1-4, with D tentatively TRBD1 (5 bases). Trimming pared 6 bases from V and 0 bases from J, leaving 11 bases between. Germline loops: CDR1 DFQATT, CDR2 SNEGSKA (reference sequence). CDR3 length: 14 residues. The CDR3 coding sequence is TGCAGTGCGGACACCCTCACAACTAATGAAAAACTGTTTTTT. Translating gives CSADTLTTNEKLFF.

This clonotype has just one count. This chain joins TRBV7-2 and TRBJ1-5, with D possibly matching TRBD1 (6 bases). Germline CDR1 is SGHTA and CDR2 is FQGNSA. Deletions cut 5 bases from V and 14 bases from J, with 19 bases between. This CDR3 has 13 amino acids. DNA for the CDR3: TGTGCCAGCAGCCCCGCGGGGGGGCTGAACGAGCATTTT. Its translation is CASSPAGGLNEHF.

This clonotype was picked up many times. CDR3: CASSFSPSGQETQYF. CDR3 nucleotides: TGTGCCAGCAGTTTTTCTCCTAGCGGGCAAGAGACCCAGTACTTC. This chain connects TRBV12-3 or TRBV12-4 to TRBJ2-5; 8 bases are shared with TRBD2. V gave up 3 bases and J gave up 2 bases; unmatched junction bases: 5. There are 15 residues in the CDR3.

V usage is TRBV27 and J usage is TRBJ1-1; D gene unclear. In germline, CDR1 is MNHEY, CDR2 SMNVEV (reference sequence). The ends were cut back, 5 bases at V and 4 bases at J, with 14 bases in the middle. The length of the CDR3 is 14 residues. CDR3 sequence (DNA): TGTGCCAGCAGTCGAAGCGAGGAGAGCACTGAAGCTTTCTTT. Translating it yields CASSRSEESTEAFF.

This clonotype was seen a handful of times. The J gene is TRBJ2-5, the V gene TRBV27; the match to TRBD2 covers 12 bases. J lost 0 bases, V lost 4 bases, and 9 bases had no gene match. The length of the CDR3 is 18 residues. Per the germline V gene, CDR1 is MNHEY and CDR2 is SMNVEV (reference sequence). DNA of the CDR3: TGTGCCAGCAGTTCCCCCCTCACTAGCGGGAGGTACCAAGAGACCCAGTACTTC. Translating it yields CASSSPLTSGRYQETQYF.

This clonotype was seen many times. The rearrangement uses TRBV5-5 and TRBJ1-4; D unclear. Germline V gives CDR1 SGHKS, CDR2 YYEKEE (reference sequence). This CDR3 has 14 amino acids. Deletions cut 3 bases from V and 8 bases from J, with 14 bases between. CDR3 sequence reads: CASSSIGPPEKLFF. CDR3 coding DNA: TGTGCCAGCAGCTCGATCGGTCCCCCAGAAAAACTGTTTTTT.

The chain has TRBV24-1 and TRBJ1-2, with TRBD1 matching 9 bases. The V segment lost 5 bases and the J segment 4 bases; nucleotides outside the gene matches: 10. The germline gives CDR1 KGHDR, CDR2 SFDVKD. This CDR3 is built from 16 residues. The CDR3 nucleotides read TGTGCCACCAGTGGCCCCGGGACAGGGAATGCCTATGGCTACACCTTC. Its protein is CATSGPGTGNAYGYTF.

The rearrangement joins TRBV7-8 to TRBJ1-3; D gene unclear. V lost 5 bases and J lost 8, with 22 bases in between. This CDR3 has 16 residues. Germline V gene lookup returns CDR1 SGHVS and CDR2 FQNEAQ. This CDR3 reads CASSPVPTPYGYTIYF. CDR3 coding DNA: TGTGCCAGCAGCCCGGTTCCCACCCCCTATGGCTACACCATATATTTT.

V is TRBV2 and J is TRBJ1-1, with 10 bases identical to TRBD1. Germline CDR1 is SNHLY and CDR2 is FYNNEI. This CDR3 has 14 amino acids. Unmatched junction bases numbered 10, after V lost 10 bases and J lost 5 bases. CDR3: CAITPGQGGTEAFF. The CDR3 DNA is TGTGCCATCACCCCCGGACAGGGGGGAACTGAAGCTTTCTTT.

The chain employs TRBV10-3 and TRBJ2-1; D is perhaps TRBD1 (5 bases). The CDR3 contains 15 residues. With 8 bases removed from V and 5 bases from J, the gap between germline ends came to 19 bases. The germline CDR1 and CDR2 sequences are ENHRY and SYGVKD. The CDR3 DNA reads TGTGCCATCGGAACAGTCGTAGGGGCTCACAATGAGCAGTTCTTC. Encoded protein: CAIGTVVGAHNEQFF.

Ten or more counts support this clonotype. The chain is built from TRBV20-1 and TRBJ2-2; 7 bases match TRBD1. Looked up from germline, CDR1 is DFQATT and CDR2 is SNEGSKA (reference sequence). The ends lost 5 bases at V and 0 bases at J; junction bases unmatched: 9. The length of the CDR3 is 16 residues. The CDR3 loop is CSAANRGPTNTGELFF. In nucleotides, the CDR3 is TGCAGTGCTGCTAACAGGGGTCCGACGAACACCGGGGAGCTGTTTTTT.

This clonotype came up many times. The chain employs TRBV11-2 and TRBJ1-2; 10 nucleotides agree with TRBD1. Looked up from germline, CDR1 is SGHAT and CDR2 is FQNNGV. The CDR3 loop spans 15 amino acids. V lost 5 bases, J lost 8 bases, and 11 bases stayed unmatched. The CDR3 DNA reads as TGTGCCAGCAGCGCCCGACCGGGACAGGGGAGCGGCTACACCTTC. Translation: CASSARPGQGSGYTF.

This clonotype was detected ten times or more. This chain links TRBV19 with TRBJ2-7; unclear D gene. CDR1 and CDR2 from the germline V gene are LNHDA and SQIVND (reference sequence). V was shortened by 5 bases and J by 3 bases, with 20 bases between the two germline ends. There are 16 residues in the CDR3. This CDR3 is CASSPSEAPSSYEQYF. The CDR3 nucleotides read TGTGCCAGTAGTCCATCTGAGGCCCCTTCGAGCTACGAGCAGTACTTC. Complete variable domain (other parts from reference TRBV19 and TRBJ2-7): DGGITQSPKYLFRKEGQNVTLSCEQNLNHDAMYWYRQDPGQGLRLIYYSQIVNDFQKGDIAEGYSVSREKKESFPLTVTSAQKNPTAFYLCASSPSEAPSSYEQYFGPGTRLTVT.

The chain is built from TRBV20-1 and TRBJ1-6; tentative D call: TRBD1 (5 bases). Germline V gene data show CDR1 as DFQATT and CDR2 as SNEGSKA (reference sequence). V lost 0 bases and J lost 7, with 10 bases in between. The CDR3 is 14 residues long. The CDR3 nucleotides read TGCAGTGCTAGAGATGGGGCGGAGAATTCACCCCTCCACTTT. Translating gives CSARDGAENSPLHF.

This clonotype showed up many times. The rearrangement joins TRBV2 to TRBJ1-1; D perhaps matches TRBD1 (6 bases). Germline V gene lookup returns CDR1 SNHLY and CDR2 FYNNEI. Trimming removed 4 bases at V and 1 base at J, with 7 bases between. This CDR3 contains 13 residues. CDR3 DNA sequence: TGTGCCAGCAGTGCAGGGGAGAACACTGAAGCTTTCTTT. This encodes CASSAGENTEAFF.

This clonotype was found once. A much larger clone differs by one base, so this may be a read error. This chain links TRBV10-3 with TRBJ1-3, with D perhaps TRBD1 (5 bases). The CDR3 runs 15 residues. In germline, CDR1 is ENHRY, CDR2 SYGVKD. The CDR3 sequence is CVSSEMGRKRNTIYF. DNA for the CDR3: TGTGTCAGCAGTGAAATGGGACGGAAAAGAAACACCATATATTTT.

The rearrangement links TRBV7-8 to TRBJ2-5; D is possibly TRBD2 (6 bases). Germline lookup yields CDR1 SGHVS and CDR2 FQNEAQ. This CDR3 has 15 residues. V was shortened by 5 bases and J by 9 bases, with 22 bases between the two germline ends. The DNA of the CDR3 is TGTGCCAGCAGCCCCATGGGGGGATCGATGGAGCCCCAGTACTTC. Its protein is CASSPMGGSMEPQYF. Looking up the rest from reference TRBV7-8 and TRBJ2-5 gives the full variable domain: GAGVSQSPRYKVAKRGQDVALRCDPISGHVSLFWYQQALGQGPEFLTYFQNEAQLDKSGLPSDRFFAERPEGSVSTLKIQRTQQEDSAVYLCASSPMGGSMEPQYFGPGTRLLVL.

This clonotype occurred many times. J is TRBJ2-5 and V is TRBV7-2, with D unresolved. V dropped 5 bases and J dropped 2 bases, with 15 bases sitting between them. CDR1 is SGHTA and CDR2 is FQGNSA in the germline V gene. This CDR3 comprises 15 residues. The CDR3 DNA is TGTGCCAGCAGCCAGGACGGAAGTCCTCAAGAGACCCAGTACTTC. This translates into CASSQDGSPQETQYF.

This clonotype occurred a few times. The chain uses TRBV5-4 and TRBJ2-5; D gene ambiguous. V was trimmed by 3 bases and J by 4 bases, leaving 10 bases between them. Germline V gene lookup returns CDR1 SGHNT and CDR2 YYREEE (reference sequence). This CDR3 comprises 13 residues. The CDR3 DNA reads TGTGCCAGCAGCTCAGAGTTCCGAGAGACCCAGTACTTC. It is translated as CASSSEFRETQYF. The entire variable domain, with the rest obtained from reference TRBV5-4 and TRBJ2-5, is as follows: ETGVTQSPTHLIKTRGQQVTLRCSSQSGHNTVSWYQQALGQGPQFIFQYYREEENGRGNFPPRFSGLQFPNYSSELNVNALELDDSALYLCASSSEFRETQYFGPGTRLLVL.

The chain is built from TRBV20-1 and TRBJ2-2; D tentatively fits TRBD1 or TRBD2 (5 bases each). Germline CDR1 reads DFQATT; CDR2 reads SNEGSKA (reference sequence). V gave up 0 bases and J gave up 4 bases, with 12 bases separating them. The CDR3 contains 15 residues. The CDR3 DNA follows: TGCAGTGCTAGAGATGATGGGACGGGCACCGGGGAGCTGTTTTTT. Translating it yields CSARDDGTGTGELFF.

This clonotype showed up many times. The chain joins TRBV20-1 to TRBJ1-6; D call uncertain. The CDR3 has 15 residues. CDR1 DFQATT and CDR2 SNEGSKA come from the germline V gene (reference sequence). Trimming left V 0 bases short and J 6 bases short, with 12 bases between. DNA of the CDR3: TGCAGTGCTAGAGATTCTGGCTGGGGTAATTCACCCCTCCACTTT. Encoded protein: CSARDSGWGNSPLHF.